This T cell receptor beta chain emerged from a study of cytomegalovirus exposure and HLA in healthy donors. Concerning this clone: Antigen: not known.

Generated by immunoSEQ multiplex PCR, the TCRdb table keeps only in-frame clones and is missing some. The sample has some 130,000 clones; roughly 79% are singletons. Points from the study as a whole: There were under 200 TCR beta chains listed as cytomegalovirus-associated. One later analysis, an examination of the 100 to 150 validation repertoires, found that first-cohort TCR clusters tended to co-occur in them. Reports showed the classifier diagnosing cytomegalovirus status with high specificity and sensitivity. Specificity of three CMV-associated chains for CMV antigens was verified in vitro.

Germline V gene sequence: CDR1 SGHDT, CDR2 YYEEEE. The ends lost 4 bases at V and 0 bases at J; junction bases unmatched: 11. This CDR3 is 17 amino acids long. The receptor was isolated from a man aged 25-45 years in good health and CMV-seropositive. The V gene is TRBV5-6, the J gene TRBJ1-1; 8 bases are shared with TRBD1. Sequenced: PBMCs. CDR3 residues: CASSGRTGIFMNTEAFF. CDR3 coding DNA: TGTGCCAGCAGCGGGCGGACAGGGATTTTCATGAACACTGAAGCTTTCTTT. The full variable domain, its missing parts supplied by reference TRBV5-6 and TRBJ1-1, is DAGVTQSPTHLIKTRGQQVTLRCSPKSGHDTVSWYQQALGQGPQFIFQYYEEEERQRGNFPDRFSGHQFPNYSSELNVNALLLGDSALYLCASSGRTGIFMNTEAFFGQGTRLTVV.